The source of this T cell receptor (beta chain) is a study of cytomegalovirus exposure and HLA in healthy donors. General observations from the study: Association of 16,951 TCR beta sequences with HLA alleles was found at 0.05 false discovery rate in a later analysis.

The study ran its PCR with 60 Vbeta and 13 Jbeta primers. Measured with immunoSEQ multiplex PCR; TCRdb has only the in-frame clones, and not every one. The profile shows some 80,000 clones, approximately 80% of them singletons. As concerns this clone: The antigen is unknown.

V was trimmed by 3 bases and J by 0 bases, leaving 12 bases between them. This CDR3 is built from 17 residues. CDR1 is MDHEN, CDR2 SYDVKM, per germline. Sequencing was carried out using PBMCs. The source is a middle-aged man in good health and CMV-seronegative. The V gene is TRBV28, the J gene TRBJ2-6; TRBD1 is a possible D gene (5 bases). CDR3 DNA: TGTGCCAGCAGTTTCAACAGGCAAATCTCTGGGGCCAACGTCCTGACTTTC. Its translation: CASSFNRQISGANVLTF. The full variable domain, its missing parts supplied by reference TRBV28 and TRBJ2-6, is DVKVTQSSRYLVKRTGEKVFLECVQDMDHENMFWYRQDPGLGLRLIYFSYDVKMKEKGDIPEGYSVSREKKERFSLILESASTNQTSMYLCASSFNRQISGANVLTFGAGSRLTVL.